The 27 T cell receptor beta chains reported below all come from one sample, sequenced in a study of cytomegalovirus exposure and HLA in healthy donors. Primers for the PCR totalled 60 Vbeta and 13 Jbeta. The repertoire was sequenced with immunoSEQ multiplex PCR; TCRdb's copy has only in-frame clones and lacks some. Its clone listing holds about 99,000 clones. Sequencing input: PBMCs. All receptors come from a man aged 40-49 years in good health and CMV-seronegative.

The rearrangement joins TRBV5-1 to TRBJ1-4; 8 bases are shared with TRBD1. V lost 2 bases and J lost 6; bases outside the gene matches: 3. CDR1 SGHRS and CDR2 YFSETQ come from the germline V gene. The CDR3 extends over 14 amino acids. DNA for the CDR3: TGCGCCAGCAGCTTCGGACAGGGTGATGAAAAACTGTTTTTT. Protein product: CASSFGQGDEKLFF. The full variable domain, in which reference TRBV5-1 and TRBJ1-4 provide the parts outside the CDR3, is KAGVTQTPRYLIKTRGQQVTLSCSPISGHRSVSWYQQTPGQGLQFLFEYFSETQRNKGNFPGRFSGRQFSNSRSEMNVSTLELGDSALYLCASSFGQGDEKLFFGSGTQLSVL.

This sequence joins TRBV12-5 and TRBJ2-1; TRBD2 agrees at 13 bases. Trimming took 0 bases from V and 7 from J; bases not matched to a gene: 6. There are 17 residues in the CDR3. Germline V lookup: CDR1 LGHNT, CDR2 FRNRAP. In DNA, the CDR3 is TGTGCTAGTGGTTTGGTACTAGCGGGGGGGCGGTGGAATGAGCAGTTCTTC. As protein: CASGLVLAGGRWNEQFF.

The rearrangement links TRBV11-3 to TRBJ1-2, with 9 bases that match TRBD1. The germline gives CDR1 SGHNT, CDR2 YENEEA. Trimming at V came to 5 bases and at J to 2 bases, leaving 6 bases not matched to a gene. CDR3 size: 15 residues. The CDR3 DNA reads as TGTGCCAGCAGCCCACGGACAGGGGACAACTATGGCTACACCTTC. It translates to CASSPRTGDNYGYTF.

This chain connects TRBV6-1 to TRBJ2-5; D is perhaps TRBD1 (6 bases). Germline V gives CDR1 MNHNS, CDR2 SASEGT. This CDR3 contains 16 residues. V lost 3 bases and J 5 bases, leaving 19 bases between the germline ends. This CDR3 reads CASSDRQAGVWETQYF. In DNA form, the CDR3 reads TGTGCCAGCAGTGACAGACAGGCAGGGGTTTGGGAGACCCAGTACTTC.

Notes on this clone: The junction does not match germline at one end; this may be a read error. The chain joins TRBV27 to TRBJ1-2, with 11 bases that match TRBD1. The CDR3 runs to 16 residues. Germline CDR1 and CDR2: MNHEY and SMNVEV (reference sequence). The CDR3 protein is CASSRAGTGGSFSYAF. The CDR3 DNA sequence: TGTGCCAGCAGCCGAGCCGGGACAGGGGGGTCTTTTTCCTACGCCTTC.

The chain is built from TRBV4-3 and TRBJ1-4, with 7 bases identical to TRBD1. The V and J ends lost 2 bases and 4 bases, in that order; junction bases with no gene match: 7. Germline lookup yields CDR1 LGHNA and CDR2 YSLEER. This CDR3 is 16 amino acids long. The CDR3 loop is CASSQQMDRSNEKLFF. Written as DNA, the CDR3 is TGCGCCAGCAGCCAACAAATGGACAGGAGTAATGAAAAACTGTTTTTT.

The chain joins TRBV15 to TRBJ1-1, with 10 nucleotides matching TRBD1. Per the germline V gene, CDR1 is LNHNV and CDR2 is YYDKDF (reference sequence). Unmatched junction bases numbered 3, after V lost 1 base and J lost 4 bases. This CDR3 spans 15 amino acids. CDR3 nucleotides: TGTGCCACCAGCAGAGGACAGGGGGCAAGCACTGAAGCTTTCTTT. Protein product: CATSRGQGASTEAFF.

The CDR3 protein is CASSYWTGEETQYF. The CDR3 nucleotides are TGTGCCAGCAGCTATTGGACAGGGGAAGAGACCCAGTACTTC. The genes are TRBV11-2 and TRBJ2-5; 9 bases fit TRBD1. The CDR3 is 14 residues long. The ends lost 4 bases at V and 3 bases at J; junction bases unmatched: 3. Germline V gives CDR1 SGHAT, CDR2 FQNNGV.

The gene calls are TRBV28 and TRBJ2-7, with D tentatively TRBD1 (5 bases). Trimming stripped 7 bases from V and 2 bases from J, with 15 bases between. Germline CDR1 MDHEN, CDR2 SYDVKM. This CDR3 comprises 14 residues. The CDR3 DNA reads TGTGCCAGCACCCTGGGGCTCCCCCCCTACGAGCAGTACTTC. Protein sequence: CASTLGLPPYEQYF.

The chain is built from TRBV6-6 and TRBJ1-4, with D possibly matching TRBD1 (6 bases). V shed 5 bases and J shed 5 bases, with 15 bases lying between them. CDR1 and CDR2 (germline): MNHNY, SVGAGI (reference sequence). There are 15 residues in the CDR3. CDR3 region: CASSTTTGTNEKLFF. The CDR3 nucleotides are TGTGCCAGCAGTACTACCACAGGGACAAATGAAAAACTGTTTTTT.

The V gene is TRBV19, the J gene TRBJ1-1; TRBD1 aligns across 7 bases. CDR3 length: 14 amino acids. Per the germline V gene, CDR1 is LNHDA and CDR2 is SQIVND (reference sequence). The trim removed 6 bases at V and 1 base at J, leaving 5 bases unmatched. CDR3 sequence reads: CASRKDRWNTEAFF. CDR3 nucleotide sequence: TGTGCCAGTAGGAAGGACAGGTGGAACACTGAAGCTTTCTTT.

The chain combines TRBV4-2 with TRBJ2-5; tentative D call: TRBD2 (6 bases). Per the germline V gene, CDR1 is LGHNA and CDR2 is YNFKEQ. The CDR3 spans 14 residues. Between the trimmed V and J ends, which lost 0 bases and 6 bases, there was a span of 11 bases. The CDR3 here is CASSQDAGGKTQYF. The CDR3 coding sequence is TGTGCCAGCAGCCAAGATGCGGGCGGGAAGACCCAGTACTTC.

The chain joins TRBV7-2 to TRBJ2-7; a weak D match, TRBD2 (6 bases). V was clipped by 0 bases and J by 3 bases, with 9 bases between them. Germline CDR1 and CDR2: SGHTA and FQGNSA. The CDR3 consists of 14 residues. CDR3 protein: CASSLAGGIYEQYF. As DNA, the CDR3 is TGTGCCAGCAGCTTAGCGGGCGGGATCTACGAGCAGTACTTC.

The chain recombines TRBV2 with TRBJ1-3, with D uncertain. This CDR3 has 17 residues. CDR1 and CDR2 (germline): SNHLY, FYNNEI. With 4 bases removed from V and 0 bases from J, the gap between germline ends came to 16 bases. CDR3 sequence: CASSVSNRPRSGNTIYF. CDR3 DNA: TGTGCCAGCAGTGTGAGTAACCGTCCCCGCTCTGGAAACACCATATATTTT.

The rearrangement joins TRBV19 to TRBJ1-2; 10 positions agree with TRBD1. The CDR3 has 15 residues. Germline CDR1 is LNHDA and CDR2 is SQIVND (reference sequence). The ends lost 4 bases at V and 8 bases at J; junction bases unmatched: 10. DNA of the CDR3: TGTGCCAGTAGTACCCTCGACAGGGGGCTGTTCGGCTACACCTTC. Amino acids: CASSTLDRGLFGYTF.

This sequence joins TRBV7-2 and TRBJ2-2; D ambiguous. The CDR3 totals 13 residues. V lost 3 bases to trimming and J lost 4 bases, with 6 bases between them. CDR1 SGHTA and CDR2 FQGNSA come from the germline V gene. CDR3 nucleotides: TGTGCCAGCAGCTTCCACAGCACCGGGGAGCTGTTTTTT. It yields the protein CASSFHSTGELFF.

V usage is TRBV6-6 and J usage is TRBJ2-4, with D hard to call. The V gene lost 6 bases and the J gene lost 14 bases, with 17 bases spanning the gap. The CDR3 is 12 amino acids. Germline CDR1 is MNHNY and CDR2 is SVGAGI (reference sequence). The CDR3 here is CASRPLAGLEYF. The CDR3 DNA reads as TGTGCCAGCAGGCCCCTTGCAGGATTAGAGTACTTC.

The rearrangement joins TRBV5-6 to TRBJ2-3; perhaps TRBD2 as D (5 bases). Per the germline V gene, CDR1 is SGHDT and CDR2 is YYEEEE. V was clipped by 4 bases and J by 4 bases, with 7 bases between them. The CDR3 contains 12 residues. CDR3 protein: CASSPGADTQYF. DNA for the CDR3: TGTGCCAGCAGCCCCGGGGCAGATACGCAGTATTTT.

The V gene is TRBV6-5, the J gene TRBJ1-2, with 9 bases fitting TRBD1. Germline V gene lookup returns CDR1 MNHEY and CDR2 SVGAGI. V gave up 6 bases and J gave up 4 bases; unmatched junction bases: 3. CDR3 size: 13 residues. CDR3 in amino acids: CASSPDRGYGYTF. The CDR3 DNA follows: TGTGCCAGCAGCCCGGACAGGGGCTATGGCTACACCTTC.

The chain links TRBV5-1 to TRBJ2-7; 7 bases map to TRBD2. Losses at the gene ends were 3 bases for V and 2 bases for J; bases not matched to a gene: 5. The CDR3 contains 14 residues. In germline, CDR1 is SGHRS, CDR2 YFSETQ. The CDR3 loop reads CASSSGGLTYEQYF. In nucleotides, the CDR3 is TGCGCCAGCAGCTCGGGAGGCCTGACCTACGAGCAGTACTTC. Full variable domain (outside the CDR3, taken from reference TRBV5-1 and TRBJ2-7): KAGVTQTPRYLIKTRGQQVTLSCSPISGHRSVSWYQQTPGQGLQFLFEYFSETQRNKGNFPGRFSGRQFSNSRSEMNVSTLELGDSALYLCASSSGGLTYEQYFGPGTRLTVT.

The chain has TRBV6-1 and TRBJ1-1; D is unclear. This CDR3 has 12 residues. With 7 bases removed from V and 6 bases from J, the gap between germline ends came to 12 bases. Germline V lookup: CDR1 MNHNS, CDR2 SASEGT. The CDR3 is CASTVRTAEAFF. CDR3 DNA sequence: TGTGCCAGCACCGTCAGAACCGCTGAAGCTTTCTTT.

The DNA of the CDR3 is TGTGCCAGCAGCTTGGATCCTAGCGGCCTTAGCACAGATACGCAGTATTTT. Protein product: CASSLDPSGLSTDTQYF. The rearrangement joins TRBV5-4 to TRBJ2-3; 7 nucleotides match TRBD2. The germline V gene encodes CDR1 SGHNT and CDR2 YYREEE (reference sequence). V was pared by 0 bases and J by 0 bases, with 7 bases of the junction left unmatched. The CDR3 consists of 17 residues.

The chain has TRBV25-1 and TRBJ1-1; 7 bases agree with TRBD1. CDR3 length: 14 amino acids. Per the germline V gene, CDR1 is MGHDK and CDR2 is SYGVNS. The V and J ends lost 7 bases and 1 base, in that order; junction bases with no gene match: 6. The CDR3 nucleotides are TGTGCCAGCAAAACCGGGACAGCGAACACTGAAGCTTTCTTT. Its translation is CASKTGTANTEAFF.

CDR3 DNA sequence: TGTGCCTGGAGTGATGCAGGGGGCCACAATCAGCCCCAGCATTTT. Its protein product is CAWSDAGGHNQPQHF. The V call is TRBV30, the J call TRBJ1-5; 8 nucleotides align to TRBD1. Germline values: CDR1 GTSNPN, CDR2 SVGIG (reference sequence). With 1 base clipped from V and 3 bases from J, the junction kept 5 bases outside the gene matches. The CDR3 length is 15 residues.

The CDR3 DNA follows: TGTGCCAGCAGCTTAGGTCTAGCGGGAGGAGAGACCCAGTACTTC. The encoded protein is CASSLGLAGGETQYF. This chain connects TRBV7-9 to TRBJ2-5; TRBD2 matches at 11 bases. V shed 1 base and J 4 bases; nucleotides not matched to a gene: 2. The CDR3 has 15 amino acids. CDR1 is SEHNR, CDR2 FQNEAQ, per germline (reference sequence). Full variable domain (outside the CDR3, taken from reference TRBV7-9 and TRBJ2-5): DTGVSQNPRHKITKRGQNVTFRCDPISEHNRLYWYRQTLGQGPEFLTYFQNEAQLEKSRLLSDRFSAERPKGSFSTLEIQRTEQGDSAMYLCASSLGLAGGETQYFGPGTRLLVL.

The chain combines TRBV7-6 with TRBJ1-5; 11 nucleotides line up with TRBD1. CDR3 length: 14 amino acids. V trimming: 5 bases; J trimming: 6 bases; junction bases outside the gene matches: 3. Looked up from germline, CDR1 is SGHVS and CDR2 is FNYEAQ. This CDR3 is CASSLDRGLQPQHF. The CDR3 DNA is TGTGCCAGCAGCCTGGACAGGGGGCTTCAGCCCCAGCATTTT.

CDR3 residues: CASSLLASYNEQFF. CDR3 DNA sequence: TGTGCCAGTAGTTTACTTGCCTCATACAATGAGCAGTTCTTC. The chain couples TRBV19 to TRBJ2-1; D ambiguous. The germline CDR1 and CDR2 sequences are LNHDA and SQIVND (reference sequence). V lost 5 bases to trimming and J lost 4 bases, with 12 bases between them. This CDR3 region has 14 residues.